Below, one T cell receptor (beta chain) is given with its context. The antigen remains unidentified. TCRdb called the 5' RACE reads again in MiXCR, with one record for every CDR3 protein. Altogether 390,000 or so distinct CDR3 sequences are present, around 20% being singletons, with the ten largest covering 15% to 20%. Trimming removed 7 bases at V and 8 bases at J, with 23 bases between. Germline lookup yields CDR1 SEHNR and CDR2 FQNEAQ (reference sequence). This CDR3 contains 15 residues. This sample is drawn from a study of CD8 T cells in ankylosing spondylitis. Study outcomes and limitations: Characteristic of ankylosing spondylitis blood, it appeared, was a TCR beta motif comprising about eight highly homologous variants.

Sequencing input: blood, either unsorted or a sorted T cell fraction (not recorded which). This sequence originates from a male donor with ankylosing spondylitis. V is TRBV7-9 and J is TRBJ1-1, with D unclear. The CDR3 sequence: CASTTDVASTGEAFF. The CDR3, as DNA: TGTGCCAGCACCACTGACGTGGCGTCGACCGGGGAAGCTTTCTTT.